The clone carrying this T cell receptor beta chain was counted a few times. This sample was taken from a study of blood T cell repertoires in COVID-19. Study-wide background: The origin of the acute and convalescent COVID-19 samples was the United States, Italy and Spain. Sample material is recorded as cDNA or gDNA derived from T cells, B-cell-depleted T cells, or PBMCs.

V was clipped by 3 bases and J by 4 bases, with 13 bases between them. CDR3 size: 14 residues. Germline lookup yields CDR1 MNHEY and CDR2 SMNVEV (reference sequence). Per the study methods: Using reference gene primer amplification, nucleated cell counts were estimated. Assay used: immunoSEQ multiplex PCR; TCRdb lists only in-frame clones, some missing. The DNA gave D and trimming, while V, J and clone size come from that table. This sample has about 90,000 clones, with roughly four fifths found just once. The receptor was derived from a human donor in a cohort sampled during active COVID-19. The specimen sequenced was peripheral blood. The chain is built from TRBV27 and TRBJ2-7; D gene ambiguous. The CDR3 DNA is TGTGCCAGCAGTTTCACAGACAACCATTACGAGCAGTACTTC. Protein sequence: CASSFTDNHYEQYF.